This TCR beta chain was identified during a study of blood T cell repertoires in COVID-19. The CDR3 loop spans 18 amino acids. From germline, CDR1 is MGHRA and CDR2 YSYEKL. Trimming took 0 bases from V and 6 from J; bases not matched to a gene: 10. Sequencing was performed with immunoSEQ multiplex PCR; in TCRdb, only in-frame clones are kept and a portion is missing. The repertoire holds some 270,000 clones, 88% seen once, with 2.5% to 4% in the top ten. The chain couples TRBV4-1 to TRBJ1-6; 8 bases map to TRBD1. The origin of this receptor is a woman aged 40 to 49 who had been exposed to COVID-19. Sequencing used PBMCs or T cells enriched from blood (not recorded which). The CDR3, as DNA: TGCGCCAGCAGCCAAGAACCCCTGCAGGGGGCAAGTAATTCACCCCTCCACTTT. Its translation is CASSQEPLQGASNSPLHF.